Each of the 5 T cell receptor beta chains below was sequenced from the same sample in a study of blood T cells in healthy people across ages. Combining a sample-barcoded 5' primer with a J-beta primer mix, a second PCR ran for roughly 7 to 11 cycles. TCRdb recomputed calls from the 5' RACE reads with MiXCR, one row per CDR3 protein. The sample gives fewer than 700,000 distinct CDR3 sequences, less than 45% of which show up once; 30% is in the top ten. Sequencing input: blood. These receptors came from a man older than 75 in good health.

The rearrangement uses TRBV6-2 or TRBV6-3 and TRBJ1-5; no clear D gene. The CDR3 is made up of 14 amino acids. In germline, CDR1 is MNHEY, CDR2 SVGEGT. The V end lost 5 bases, the J end lost 0 bases, and 8 bases lay between the germline ends. The CDR3 bases are TGTGCCAGCAGTCAACTAATTAGCAATCAGCCCCAGCATTTT. Translated, it gives CASSQLISNQPQHF.

The gene calls are TRBV9 and TRBJ2-7; unclear D gene. Trimming stripped 0 bases from V and 2 bases from J, with 12 bases between. In germline, CDR1 is SGDLS, CDR2 YYNGEE. This CDR3 comprises 15 residues. This CDR3 is CASSVGSGFTYEQYF. The CDR3 nucleotides are TGTGCCAGCAGCGTAGGTTCGGGCTTCACCTACGAGCAGTACTTC.

V gene TRBV2 combines with J gene TRBJ1-2; TRBD1 aligns across 10 bases. The J segment lost 8 bases and the V segment lost 3 bases, leaving 6 bases of the junction unmatched. Germline values: CDR1 SNHLY, CDR2 FYNNEI. The CDR3 extends over 14 amino acids. CDR3 nucleotide sequence: TGTGCCAGCAGTGACGGACAGGGGGTGAGAGGCTACACCTTC. Residues: CASSDGQGVRGYTF.

V usage is TRBV10-3 and J usage is TRBJ2-5; weak D call: TRBD2 (6 bases). The J call could be wrong; TRBJ2-4 is a better fit for the DNA end. Germline V gene data show CDR1 as ENHRY and CDR2 as SYGVKD. The CDR3 loop spans 14 amino acids. CDR3 nucleotide sequence: TGTGCCACAGGGACTCCACTTACCAAAAACATTCAGTACTTC. This gives the protein CATGTPLTKNIQYF.

The V and J genes are TRBV6-5 and TRBJ2-5; 8 nucleotides match TRBD1. The J call is doubtful: the DNA matches TRBJ2-7 better. This CDR3 has 14 amino acids. In germline, CDR1 is MNHEY, CDR2 SVGAGI. The DNA for the CDR3 is TGTGCCAGCAGGTCGGACAGGGCCCCCTACGAGCAGTACTTC. It codes for CASRSDRAPYEQYF.